This T cell receptor beta chain comes out of a study of OX40 agonist ivuxolimab in advanced cancers. As for the study in general: Intravenous ivuxolimab at 0.01 to 10 mg/kg was given to patients every 2 weeks. Averaging roughly 60 years in age, with a range of about 23 to 90, the cohort was approximately 84% male. Of the patients, three showed partial responses, one with hepatocellular carcinoma and two with cutaneous melanoma.

The V gene lost 3 bases and the J gene lost 7 bases, with 10 bases spanning the gap. This CDR3 region has 13 residues. Germline CDR1 is MGHRA and CDR2 is YSYEKL. The method was immunoSEQ multiplex PCR; TCRdb's version includes in-frame clones alone and lacks a portion of them. The sample contains over 95,000 clones, around 95% of which appear only once. This TCR was sampled from an adult with an advanced solid tumor such as melanoma, head and neck, liver or kidney cancer. The sample was CD4+ or CD8+ T cells sorted from blood, taken in a trial of the OX40 agonist ivuxolimab. The rearrangement uses TRBV4-1 and TRBJ2-1; no clear D. The CDR3 region is CASSHSSKNEQFF. The CDR3 coding sequence is TGCGCCAGCAGCCACTCCTCAAAGAATGAGCAGTTCTTC.